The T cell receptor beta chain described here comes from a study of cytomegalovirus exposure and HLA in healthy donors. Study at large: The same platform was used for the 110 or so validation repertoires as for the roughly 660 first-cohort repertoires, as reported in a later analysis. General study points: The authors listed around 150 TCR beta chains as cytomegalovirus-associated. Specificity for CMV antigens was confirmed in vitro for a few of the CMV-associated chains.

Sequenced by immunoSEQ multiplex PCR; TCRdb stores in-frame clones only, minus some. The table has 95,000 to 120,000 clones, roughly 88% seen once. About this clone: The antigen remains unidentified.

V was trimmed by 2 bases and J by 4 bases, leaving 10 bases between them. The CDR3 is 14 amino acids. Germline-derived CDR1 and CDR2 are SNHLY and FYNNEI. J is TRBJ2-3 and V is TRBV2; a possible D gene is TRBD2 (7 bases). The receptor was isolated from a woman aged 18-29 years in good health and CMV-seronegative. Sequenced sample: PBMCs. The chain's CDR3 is CASSERGGPDTQYF. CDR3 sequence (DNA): TGTGCCAGCAGTGAAAGGGGGGGCCCAGATACGCAGTATTTT.